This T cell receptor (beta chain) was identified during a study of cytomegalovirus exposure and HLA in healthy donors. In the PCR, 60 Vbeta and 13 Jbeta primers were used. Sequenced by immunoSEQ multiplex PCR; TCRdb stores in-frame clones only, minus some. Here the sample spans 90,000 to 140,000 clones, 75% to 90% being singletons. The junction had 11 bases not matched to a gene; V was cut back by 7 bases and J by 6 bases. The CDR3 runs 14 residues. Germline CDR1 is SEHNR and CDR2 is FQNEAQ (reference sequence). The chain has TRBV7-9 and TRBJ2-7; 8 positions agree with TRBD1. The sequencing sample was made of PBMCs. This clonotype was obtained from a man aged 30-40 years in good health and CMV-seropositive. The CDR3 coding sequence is TGTGCCAGCAACACCGGGACAGGATTTTTCGAGCAGTACTTC. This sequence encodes CASNTGTGFFEQYF.